One and the same sample provided the 11 T cell receptor beta chains below, sequenced in a study of blood T cell repertoires in COVID-19. Assay: immunoSEQ multiplex PCR; the TCRdb copy retains only in-frame clones and omits some. The sample records about 50,000 clones, 88% being singletons. Sequenced material: peripheral blood. These receptors originate from a man aged 45-60 years with active COVID-19.

CDR3 in DNA: TGTGCCTCTTACAGCACCAATGAGCAGTTCTTC. Residues: CASYSTNEQFF. The V and J genes are TRBV30 and TRBJ2-1; D remains unclear. Trimming took 7 bases from V and 6 from J, leaving 10 bases between them. The CDR3 extends over 11 amino acids. In germline, CDR1 is GTSNPN, CDR2 SVGIG (reference sequence).

The chain is built from TRBV7-8 and TRBJ2-5; D perhaps matches TRBD2 (6 bases). This CDR3 comprises 14 residues. Trimming stripped 3 bases from V and 1 base from J, with 9 bases between. Germline V lookup: CDR1 SGHVS, CDR2 FQNEAQ. Written as DNA, the CDR3 is TGTGCCAGCAGCTTTGGGGACTTCCAAGAGACCCAGTACTTC. As protein: CASSFGDFQETQYF.

This clone was detected once. The chain links TRBV5-4 to TRBJ1-1, with 9 bases aligning to TRBD1. Germline lookup yields CDR1 SGHNT and CDR2 YYREEE (reference sequence). The CDR3 spans 15 residues. V shed 6 bases, J shed 4 bases, and the junction held 10 bases outside the gene matches. In DNA form, the CDR3 reads TGTGCCAGCAACTCACCGGGGACAGGGAGCACTGAAGCTTTCTTT. This encodes CASNSPGTGSTEAFF. Using reference TRBV5-4 and TRBJ1-1 for the parts outside the CDR3, the full variable domain is ETGVTQSPTHLIKTRGQQVTLRCSSQSGHNTVSWYQQALGQGPQFIFQYYREEENGRGNFPPRFSGLQFPNYSSELNVNALELDDSALYLCASNSPGTGSTEAFFGQGTRLTVV.

This sequence joins TRBV27 and TRBJ2-1, with TRBD1 identical over 8 bases. After removal of 7 bases from V and 7 bases from J, the junction contained 15 bases not matched to a gene. The CDR3 is made up of 16 amino acids. From germline, CDR1 is MNHEY and CDR2 SMNVEV (reference sequence). CDR3 in DNA: TGTGCCAGCACCGCTCGGGGCAGGGGGCTATGGAATGAGCAGTTCTTC. As protein: CASTARGRGLWNEQFF.

V is TRBV6-5 and J is TRBJ1-1, with D tentatively TRBD1 (6 bases). Germline assignment: CDR1 MNHEY and CDR2 SVGAGI. This CDR3 is 14 amino acids long. Trimming left V 5 bases short and J 5 bases short, with 15 bases between. For the CDR3, the DNA is TGTGCCAGCAGTAGACGACAGGAGAGGACTGAAGCTTTCTTT. The encoded protein is CASSRRQERTEAFF.

This clone has a single count. V usage is TRBV5-4 and J usage is TRBJ2-2; the match to TRBD1 covers 9 bases. Per the germline V gene, CDR1 is SGHNT and CDR2 is YYREEE (reference sequence). After removal of 3 bases from V and 7 bases from J, the junction contained 4 bases not matched to a gene. CDR3 size: 14 residues. This CDR3 reads CASSSDRGGGELFF. As DNA, the CDR3 is TGTGCCAGCAGCTCGGACAGGGGAGGCGGGGAGCTGTTTTTT.

This chain joins TRBV30 and TRBJ1-6; D uncertain. The V gene lost 4 bases and the J gene lost 10 bases, with 14 bases spanning the gap. Per the germline V gene, CDR1 is GTSNPN and CDR2 is SVGIG (reference sequence). The CDR3 extends over 13 amino acids. The CDR3 coding sequence is TGTGCCTGGACAAGGTGGTTTAGCTCACCCCTCCACTTT. It codes for CAWTRWFSSPLHF.

The CDR3 is CASSLATGGRETEAFF. For the CDR3, the DNA is TGTGCCAGCAGCTTAGCTACAGGGGGGAGAGAGACTGAAGCTTTCTTT. The rearrangement links TRBV7-8 to TRBJ1-1, with 8 bases identical to TRBD1. With 0 bases clipped from V and 5 bases from J, the junction kept 8 bases outside the gene matches. The CDR3 sequence is 16 residues long. Germline V gives CDR1 SGHVS, CDR2 FQNEAQ. Together with reference TRBV7-8 and TRBJ1-1, the CDR3 gives the full variable domain: GAGVSQSPRYKVAKRGQDVALRCDPISGHVSLFWYQQALGQGPEFLTYFQNEAQLDKSGLPSDRFFAERPEGSVSTLKIQRTQQEDSAVYLCASSLATGGRETEAFFGQGTRLTVV.

The CDR3 loop reads CASSQVGGFGYGYTF. The CDR3 region has the DNA TGCGCCAGCAGCCAAGTCGGGGGTTTCGGCTATGGCTACACCTTC. The chain uses TRBV4-1 and TRBJ1-2; D might be TRBD1 (5 bases). The germline V gene has CDR1 MGHRA and CDR2 YSYEKL. CDR3 length: 15 residues. V was shortened by 1 base and J by 4 bases, with 13 bases between the two germline ends.

The CDR3 spells CASSLEPGEYNEQFF. Here the CDR3 DNA reads TGTGCCAGCAGCTTAGAGCCGGGAGAATACAATGAGCAGTTCTTC. This rearrangement joins TRBV7-3 to TRBJ2-1, with a weak D call TRBD2 (6 bases). CDR3 size: 15 residues. Germline CDR1 SGHTA, CDR2 FQGTGA. V was cut by 2 bases and J by 4 bases, with 12 bases left in between.

The chain links TRBV11-2 to TRBJ2-1; possibly TRBD1 for D (5 bases). The V gene lost 1 base and the J gene lost 10 bases, with 14 bases spanning the gap. Germline V CDR1 and CDR2: SGHAT, FQNNGV. This CDR3 has 14 amino acids. This CDR3 is CASSLVGQGTEQFF. The CDR3 coding sequence is TGTGCCAGCAGCTTAGTAGGCCAGGGCACCGAGCAGTTCTTC.